This TCR beta chain derives from a study of graft-versus-host responses after intestinal transplantation. Trimming removed 5 bases from V and 6 bases from J, with 14 bases in between. The CDR3 is 13 residues long. CDR1 and CDR2 from the germline V gene are MNHNS and SASEGT. Some clones are missing from TCRdb's copy, which holds only in-frame ones; the method was immunoSEQ multiplex PCR. The table lists 81,000 or so clones, just under 95% of them singletons. Details on this clone: Its target is unknown.

V and J are TRBV6-1 and TRBJ2-7; D possibly corresponds to TRBD2 (6 bases). The origin of this receptor is a human donor who was the organ donor for an intestinal transplant. Sample: unstimulated CD8+ T cells sorted from spleen or lymph node cells, taken before transplant. CDR3 amino acids: CASSPRVGGEQYF. The DNA for the CDR3 is TGTGCCAGCAGTCCGCGAGTGGGGGGCGAGCAGTACTTC.